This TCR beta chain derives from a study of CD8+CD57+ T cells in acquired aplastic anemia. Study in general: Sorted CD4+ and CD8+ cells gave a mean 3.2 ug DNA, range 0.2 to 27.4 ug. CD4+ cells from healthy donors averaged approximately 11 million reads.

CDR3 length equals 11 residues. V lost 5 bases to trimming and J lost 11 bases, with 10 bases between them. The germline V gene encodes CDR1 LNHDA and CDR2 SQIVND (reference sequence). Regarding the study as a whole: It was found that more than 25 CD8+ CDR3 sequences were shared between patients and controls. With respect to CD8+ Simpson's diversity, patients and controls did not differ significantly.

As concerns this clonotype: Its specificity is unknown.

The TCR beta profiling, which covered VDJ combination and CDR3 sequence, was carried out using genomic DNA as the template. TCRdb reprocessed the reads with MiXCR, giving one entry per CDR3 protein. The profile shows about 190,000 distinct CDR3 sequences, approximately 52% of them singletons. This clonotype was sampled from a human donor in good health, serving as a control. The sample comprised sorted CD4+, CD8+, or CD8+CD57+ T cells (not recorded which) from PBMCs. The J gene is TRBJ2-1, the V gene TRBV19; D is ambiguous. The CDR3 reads CASSSPGKQFF. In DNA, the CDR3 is TGTGCCAGTAGTTCCCCAGGAAAGCAGTTCTTC.